This T cell receptor (beta chain) came from a study of cytomegalovirus exposure and HLA in healthy donors. Notes on the study in general: Later on, a genetic analysis was performed. It linked a missense variant in DCLRE1C with V- and J-gene trimming of TCR beta. The investigators catalogued 150 to 200 TCR beta chains as cytomegalovirus-associated. There were reportedly fewer N-insertions in an Asian-associated ancestry cluster than the roughly 670-donor mean, in a later analysis.

Germline lookup yields CDR1 SGHVS and CDR2 FQNEAQ. The CDR3 loop spans 17 amino acids. With respect to this clone: Its specificity is unknown.

In the PCR, 60 Vbeta and 13 Jbeta primers were used. TCRdb keeps only in-frame clones here, not all; method: immunoSEQ multiplex PCR. The table lists some 120,000 clones, 75% to 85% of them singletons. This receptor was taken from a man younger than 45 in good health and CMV-seronegative. The chain combines TRBV7-8 with TRBJ2-5; TRBD2 aligns across 13 bases. The J call may be incorrect, as the DNA end agrees better with TRBJ2-7. Material: PBMCs. In DNA form, the CDR3 reads TGTGCCAGCAGCCCCGGACTAGCGGGAGATAGGTCCTACGAGCAGTACTTC. Translated, it gives CASSPGLAGDRSYEQYF.